Reported below is one TCR beta chain. The CDR3 length is 15 residues. Germline V gene data show CDR1 as KGHDR and CDR2 as SFDVKD. V was cut by 4 bases and J by 1 base, with 10 bases left in between. Assay used: immunoSEQ multiplex PCR; TCRdb lists only in-frame clones, some missing. The sample includes roughly 40,000 clones, over 85% of them seen just once. This entry belongs to a study of blood T cell repertoires in COVID-19. Overall study: COVID-19 samples from acute and convalescent phases originated in the United States, Italy and Spain.

The sequence derives from a man aged 50 to 59 with COVID-19, enrolled during active disease. The chain couples TRBV24-1 to TRBJ2-1; tentative D call: TRBD2 (6 bases). Source material: peripheral blood. The CDR3 sequence: CATSERGRSYNEQFF. In DNA form, the CDR3 reads TGTGCCACCAGTGAGCGGGGCCGGTCCTACAATGAGCAGTTCTTC.